This T cell receptor beta chain came from a study of blood T cell repertoires in COVID-19. Study summary: Donors in the United States, Italy and Spain gave samples during acute or convalescent COVID-19. Sources were T cells, B-cell-depleted T cells, or PBMCs; the material itself was cDNA or gDNA.

As processed by the authors: Amplification of reference gene primers provided the estimated nucleated cell counts. The data were produced by immunoSEQ multiplex PCR, yet TCRdb's version contains in-frame clones alone and is incomplete. The V and J calls and clone size are taken from that table; D and trimming were inferred from the DNA. The repertoire holds 45,000 or so clones, about 87% seen once, with around 13% in the top ten. The CDR3 covers 15 residues. With 6 bases clipped from V and 7 bases from J, the junction kept 14 bases outside the gene matches. CDR1 and CDR2 from the germline V gene are MRHNA and SNTAGT.

The TCR comes from a man older than 75 with acute or convalescent COVID-19. This chain uses TRBV6-4 with TRBJ2-7; 8 nucleotides match TRBD1. The sequencing input was peripheral blood. The CDR3 DNA reads TGTGCCAGCAGGGGGGGACAGGAACCCCCCTGGGAGCAGTACTTC. Translated: CASRGGQEPPWEQYF.